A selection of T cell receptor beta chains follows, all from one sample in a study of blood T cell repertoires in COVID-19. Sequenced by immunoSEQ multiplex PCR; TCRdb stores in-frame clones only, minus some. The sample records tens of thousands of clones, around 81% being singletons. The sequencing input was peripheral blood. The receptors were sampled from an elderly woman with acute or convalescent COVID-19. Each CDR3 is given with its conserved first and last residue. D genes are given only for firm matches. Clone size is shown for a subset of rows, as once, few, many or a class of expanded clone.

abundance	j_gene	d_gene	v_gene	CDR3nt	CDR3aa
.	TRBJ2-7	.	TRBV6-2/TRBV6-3	TGTGCCAGCAGCCCCTACCGCTACGAGCAGTACTTC	CASSPYRYEQYF
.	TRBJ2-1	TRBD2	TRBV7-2	TGTGCCAGCAGCTTAGTTGTCGGGGGGGTTACAAGAGAGCAGTTCTTC	CASSLVVGGVTREQFF
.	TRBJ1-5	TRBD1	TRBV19	TGTGCCAGTAGTAGGGACAGGGTTGTCGATCAGCCCCAGCATTTT	CASSRDRVVDQPQHF
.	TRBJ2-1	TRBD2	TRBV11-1	TGTGCCAGCAGCTTAGGGCCAGCGGGGGGACTCAATGAGCAGTTCTTC	CASSLGPAGGLNEQFF
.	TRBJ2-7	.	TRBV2	TGTGCCAGCAATATAGCCGGAACCACCTACGAGCAGTACTTC	CASNIAGTTYEQYF
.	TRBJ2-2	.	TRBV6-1	TGTGCCAGCAGTGAACGTGGCTCCGGGGAGCTGTTTTTT	CASSERGSGELFF
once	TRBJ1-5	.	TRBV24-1	TGTGCCACCAGACCGGGACACATAATCAAGCCCCAGCATTTT	CATRPGHIIKPQHF
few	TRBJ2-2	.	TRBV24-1	TGTGCCACCAGTGCGGGCACCGGGGAGCTGTTTTTT	CATSAGTGELFF
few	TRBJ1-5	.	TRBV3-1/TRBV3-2	TGTGCCAGCAGCCAAGAGCGGAGCAATCAGCCCCAGCATTTT	CASSQERSNQPQHF
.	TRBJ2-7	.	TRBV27	TGTGCCACCTCGAGGGACTTCTCCTACGAGCAGTACTTC	CATSRDFSYEQYF
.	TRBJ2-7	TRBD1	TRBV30	TGTGCCTGGACTGAGACAGGGGGGTCCTACGAGCAGTACTTC	CAWTETGGSYEQYF
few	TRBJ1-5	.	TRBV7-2	TGTGCCAGCAGGCTGGACAGTAGCAATCAGCCCCAGCATTTT	CASRLDSSNQPQHF
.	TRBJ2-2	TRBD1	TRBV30	TGTGCCTGGAGTGTCGGGACAGGGGCCAACACCGGGGAGCTGTTTTTT	CAWSVGTGANTGELFF
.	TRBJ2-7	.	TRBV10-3	TGTGCCGCGGGACAGTCTAGCGACGAGCAGTACTTC	CAAGQSSDEQYF
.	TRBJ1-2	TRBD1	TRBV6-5	TGTGCCGGAGAAGACAGGGGGCTCTTCGGCTACACCTTC	CAGEDRGLFGYTF
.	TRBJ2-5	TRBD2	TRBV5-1	TGCGCCAGCAGCTTGGCCGGCCCCGGACTAGCGGGGTACACCCAGTACTTC	CASSLAGPGLAGYTQYF
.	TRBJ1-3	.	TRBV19	TGTGCCAGTAGTATGTTCATGATGGGGACTTCCTCTGGAAACACCATATATTTT	CASSMFMMGTSSGNTIYF
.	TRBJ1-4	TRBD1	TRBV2	TGTGCCAGTACTCCAGGGGGACAACCAAGTGAAAAACTGTTTTTT	CASTPGGQPSEKLFF
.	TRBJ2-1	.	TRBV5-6	TGTGCCAGCAGCTTGTTGGGGCAGGACAATGAGCAGTTCTTC	CASSLLGQDNEQFF
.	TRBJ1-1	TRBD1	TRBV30	TGTGCCTGGAGCTACAGGGGGCGCCGGGGTGAAGCTTTCTTT	CAWSYRGRRGEAFF
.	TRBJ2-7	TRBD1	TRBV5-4	TGTGCCAGCAGCTTGGGAGGACAGGGCGGCGAGCAGTACTTC	CASSLGGQGGEQYF
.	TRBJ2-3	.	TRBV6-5	TGTGCCAGCAAACCCGGGGGTGGAACAGATACGCAGTATTTT	CASKPGGGTDTQYF
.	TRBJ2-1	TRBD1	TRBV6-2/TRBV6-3	TGTGCCAGCAGTCGAACCGGGACAGGGTACAATGAGCAGTTCTTC	CASSRTGTGYNEQFF
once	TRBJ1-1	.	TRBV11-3	TGTGCCAGCAGCCTGGGAGGGGAGGAAGCTTTCTTT	CASSLGGEEAFF
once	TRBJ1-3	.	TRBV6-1	TGTGCCAGCAGTGACGCGAGCGGTGGGAATGGAAACACCATATATTTT	CASSDASGGNGNTIYF
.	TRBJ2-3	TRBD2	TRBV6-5	TGTGCCAGCAGAGCTAGCGGGGGCACAGATACGCAGTATTTT	CASRASGGTDTQYF
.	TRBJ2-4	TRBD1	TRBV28	TGTGCCAGCACCCCGACAGGGCGGGAAAACATTCAGTACTTC	CASTPTGRENIQYF
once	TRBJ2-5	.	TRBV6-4	TGTGCCAGCAGTGACCTTGCTTGGGGCGAAAAGGCCCAACAAGAGACCCAGTACTTC	CASSDLAWGEKAQQETQYF
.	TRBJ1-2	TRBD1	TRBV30	TGTGCCTGGAGGGTTCGGGACAGGGGAGGAACTGGCTACACCTTC	CAWRVRDRGGTGYTF
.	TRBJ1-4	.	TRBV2	TGTGCCAGCAGCACGGGAGGATTTGAAAAACTGTTTTTT	CASSTGGFEKLFF
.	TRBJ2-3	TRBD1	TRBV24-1	TGTGCCACCAGTGATGCCCAGGGGGAAGGCACAGATACGCAGTATTTT	CATSDAQGEGTDTQYF
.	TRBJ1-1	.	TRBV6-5	TGTGCCAGCAGTAGGAACGGGAGACAGAACACTGAAGCTTTCTTT	CASSRNGRQNTEAFF
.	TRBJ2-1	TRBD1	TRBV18	TGTGCCAGCTCTTCGGGACAGCACAATGAGCAGTTCTTC	CASSSGQHNEQFF
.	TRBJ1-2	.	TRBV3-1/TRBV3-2	TGTGCCAGCAGCCTCTCCGGAGGGTACGGCTACACCTTC	CASSLSGGYGYTF
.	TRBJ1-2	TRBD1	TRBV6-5	TGTGCCAGCAGTCGGTTACAGGGGACCTATGGCTACACCTTC	CASSRLQGTYGYTF
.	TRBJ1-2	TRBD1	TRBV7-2	TGTGCCAGTCGGGGGGACAGGGGGCCCTATGGCTACACCTTC	CASRGDRGPYGYTF
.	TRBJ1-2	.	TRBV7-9	TGTGCCAGCAGCCCGACCGGGGAAGCCTTGGGCTATGGCTACACCTTC	CASSPTGEALGYGYTF
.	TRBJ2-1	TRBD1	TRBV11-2	TGTGCCAGCAGCTTGGGACAGAACAATGAGCAGTTCTTC	CASSLGQNNEQFF
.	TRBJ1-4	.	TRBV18	TGTGCCAGCTCACCACGCAGACTCAGCCTTAATGAAAAACTGTTTTTT	CASSPRRLSLNEKLFF
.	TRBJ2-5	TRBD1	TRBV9	TGTGCCAGCAGCGTAGGACAGGGTACTTCAGAGACCCAGTACTTC	CASSVGQGTSETQYF
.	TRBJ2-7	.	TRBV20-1	TGCAGTGTTCGGAGACTTCACGAGCAGTACTTC	CSVRRLHEQYF
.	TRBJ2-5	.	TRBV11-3	TGTGCCAGCAGCAAGGGAGGGACCCAGTACTTC	CASSKGGTQYF
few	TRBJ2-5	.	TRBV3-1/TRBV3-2	TGTGCCAGCAGCCGCCCGGACGCAGGACTAGAGACCCAGTACTTC	CASSRPDAGLETQYF
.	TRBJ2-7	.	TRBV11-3	TGTGCCAGCAGCCTCAGGGACGAGCAGTACTTC	CASSLRDEQYF
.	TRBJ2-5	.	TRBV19	TGTGCCAGTAGTATAGGTGTGAGCGGTCGAGAGACCCAGTACTTC	CASSIGVSGRETQYF
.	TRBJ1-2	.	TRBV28	TGTGCCAGCAGCGAGGCTATACCCACCTATGGCTACACCTTC	CASSEAIPTYGYTF
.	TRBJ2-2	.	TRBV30	TGTGCCTTCCCCCCCACAGGGACGGACACCGGGGAGCTGTTTTTT	CAFPPTGTDTGELFF